This T cell receptor beta chain was observed in a study of OX40 agonist ivuxolimab in advanced cancers. On the study more broadly: Of the patients, three showed partial responses, one with hepatocellular carcinoma and two with cutaneous melanoma. Points from the study as a whole: At 0.1 to 3.0 mg/kg, CD4+ and CD8+ blood T cells expanded clonally by week 6.

A word on this clone: Its antigen is as yet unknown.

The assay was immunoSEQ multiplex PCR, and TCRdb's table has in-frame clones only and misses some. The data contain under 25,000 clones, around 86% of them singletons. The CDR3 extends over 15 amino acids. Germline V gene sequence: CDR1 SGDLS, CDR2 YYNGEE. V was clipped by 3 bases and J by 0 bases, with 12 bases between them. This rearrangement joins TRBV9 to TRBJ1-2; tentatively, D is TRBD1 (6 bases). The sample in question was CD4+ or CD8+ T cells sorted from blood, obtained in a trial of the OX40 agonist ivuxolimab. This clonotype was obtained from an adult with an advanced solid tumor such as melanoma, head and neck, liver or kidney cancer. CDR3 nucleotide sequence: TGTGCCAGCAGCGCGACAGGCGATCCTAACTATGGCTACACCTTC. Translated: CASSATGDPNYGYTF.